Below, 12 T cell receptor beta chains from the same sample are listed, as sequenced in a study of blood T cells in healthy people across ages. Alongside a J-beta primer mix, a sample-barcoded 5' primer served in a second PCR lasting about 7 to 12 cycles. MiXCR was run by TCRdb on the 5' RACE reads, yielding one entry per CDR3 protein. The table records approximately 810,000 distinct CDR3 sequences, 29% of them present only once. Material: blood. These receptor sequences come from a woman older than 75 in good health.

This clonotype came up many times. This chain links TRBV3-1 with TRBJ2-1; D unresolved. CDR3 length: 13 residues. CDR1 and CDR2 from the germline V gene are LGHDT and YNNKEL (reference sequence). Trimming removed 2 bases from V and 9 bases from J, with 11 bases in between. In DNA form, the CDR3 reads TGTGCCAGCAGCCAACTAGGATCTGGTGAGCAGTTCTTC. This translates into CASSQLGSGEQFF.

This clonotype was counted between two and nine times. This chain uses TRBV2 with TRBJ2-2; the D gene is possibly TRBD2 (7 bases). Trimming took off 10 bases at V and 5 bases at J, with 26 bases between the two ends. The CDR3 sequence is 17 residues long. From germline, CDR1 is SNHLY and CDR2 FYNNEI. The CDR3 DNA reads TGTGCCACCGAAGAGCGGGGACAACCTGTGTGGACCGGGGAGCTGTTTTTT. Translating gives CATEERGQPVWTGELFF. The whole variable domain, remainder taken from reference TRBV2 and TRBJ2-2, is EPEVTQTPSHQVTQMGQEVILRCVPISNHLYFYWYRQILGQKVEFLVSFYNNEISEKSEIFDDQFSVERPDGSNFTLKIRSTKLEDSAMYFCATEERGQPVWTGELFFGEGSRLTVL.

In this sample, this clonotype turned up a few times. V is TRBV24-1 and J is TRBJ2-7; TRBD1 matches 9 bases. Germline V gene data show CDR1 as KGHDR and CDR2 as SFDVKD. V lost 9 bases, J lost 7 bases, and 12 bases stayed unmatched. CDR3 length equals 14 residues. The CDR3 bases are TGTGCCACCGAGGGACAGGGTACCTACAATGAGCAGTACTTC. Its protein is CATEGQGTYNEQYF.

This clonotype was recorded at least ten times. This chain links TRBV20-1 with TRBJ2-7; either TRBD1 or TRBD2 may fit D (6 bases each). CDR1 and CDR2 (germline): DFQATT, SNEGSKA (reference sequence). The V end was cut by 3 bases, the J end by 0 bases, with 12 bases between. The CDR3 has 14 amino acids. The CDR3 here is CSARSGASSYEQYF. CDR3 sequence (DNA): TGCAGTGCTAGGTCGGGGGCTTCCTCCTACGAGCAGTACTTC.

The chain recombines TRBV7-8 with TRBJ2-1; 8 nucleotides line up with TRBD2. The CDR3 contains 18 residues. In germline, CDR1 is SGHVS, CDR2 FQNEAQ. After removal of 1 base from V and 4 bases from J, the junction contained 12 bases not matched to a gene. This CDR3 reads CASSLGSSGRYRYNEQFF. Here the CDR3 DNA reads TGTGCCAGCAGCTTAGGCTCTAGCGGGCGCTACCGATACAATGAGCAGTTCTTC.

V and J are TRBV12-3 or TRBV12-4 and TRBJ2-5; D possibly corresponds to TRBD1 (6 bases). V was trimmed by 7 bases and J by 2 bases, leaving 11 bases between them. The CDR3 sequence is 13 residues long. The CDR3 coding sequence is TGTGCCAGCAATCTTGGACAGCAAGAGACCCAGTACTTC. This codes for CASNLGQQETQYF.

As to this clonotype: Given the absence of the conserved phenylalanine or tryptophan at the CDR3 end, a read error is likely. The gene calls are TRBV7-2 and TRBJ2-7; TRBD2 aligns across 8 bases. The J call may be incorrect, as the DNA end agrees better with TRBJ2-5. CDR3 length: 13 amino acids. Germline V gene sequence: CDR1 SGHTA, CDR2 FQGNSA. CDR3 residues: CASSRSGGETQYS. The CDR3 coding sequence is TGTGCCAGCAGCCGAAGCGGGGGTGAGACCCAGTACTCC.

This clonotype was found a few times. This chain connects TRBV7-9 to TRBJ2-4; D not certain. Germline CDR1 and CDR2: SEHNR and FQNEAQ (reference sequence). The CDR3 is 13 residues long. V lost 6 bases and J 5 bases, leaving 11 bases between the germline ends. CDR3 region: CASSPSRQNIQYF. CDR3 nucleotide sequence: TGTGCCAGCAGTCCATCCAGGCAAAACATTCAGTACTTC.

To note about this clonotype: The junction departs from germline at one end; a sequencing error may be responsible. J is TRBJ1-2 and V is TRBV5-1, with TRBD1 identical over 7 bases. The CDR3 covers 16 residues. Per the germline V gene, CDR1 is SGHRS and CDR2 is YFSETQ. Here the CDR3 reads CASSSQGGSGNYGYTF. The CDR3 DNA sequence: TGTGCCAGCAGCTCCCAGGGGGGTTCCGGTAACTATGGCTACACCTTC.

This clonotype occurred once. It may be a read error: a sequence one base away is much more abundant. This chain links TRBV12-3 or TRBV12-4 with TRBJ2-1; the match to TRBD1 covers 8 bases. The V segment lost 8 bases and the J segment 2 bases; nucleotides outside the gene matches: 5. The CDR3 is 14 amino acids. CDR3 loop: CASAGQETYNEQFF. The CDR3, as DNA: TGTGCCAGCGCGGGACAGGAGACCTACAATGAGCAGTTCTTC.

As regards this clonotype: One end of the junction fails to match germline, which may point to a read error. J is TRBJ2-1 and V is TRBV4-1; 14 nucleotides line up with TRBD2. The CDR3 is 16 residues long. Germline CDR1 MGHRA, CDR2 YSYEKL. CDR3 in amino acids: CASSLRLAGGYNERFF. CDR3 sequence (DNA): TGCGCCAGCAGCCTGCGACTAGCGGGAGGGTACAATGAGCGGTTCTTC.

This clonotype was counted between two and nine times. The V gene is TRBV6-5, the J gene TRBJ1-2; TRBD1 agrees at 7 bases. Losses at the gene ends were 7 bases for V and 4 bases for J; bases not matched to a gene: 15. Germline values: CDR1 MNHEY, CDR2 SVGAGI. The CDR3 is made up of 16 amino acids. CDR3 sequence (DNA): TGTGCCAGCAAACCCACACAACAGGGGACTAGCTATGGCTACACCTTC. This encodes CASKPTQQGTSYGYTF.